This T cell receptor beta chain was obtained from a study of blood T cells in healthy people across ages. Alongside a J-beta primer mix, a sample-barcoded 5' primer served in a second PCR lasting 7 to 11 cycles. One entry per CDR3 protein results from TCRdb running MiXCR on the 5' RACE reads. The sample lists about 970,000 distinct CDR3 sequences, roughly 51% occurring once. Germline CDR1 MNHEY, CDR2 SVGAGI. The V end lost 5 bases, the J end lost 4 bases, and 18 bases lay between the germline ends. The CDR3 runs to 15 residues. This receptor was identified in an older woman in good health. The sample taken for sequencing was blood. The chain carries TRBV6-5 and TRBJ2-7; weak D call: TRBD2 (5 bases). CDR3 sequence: CASSNLRGLIYEQYF. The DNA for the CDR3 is TGTGCCAGCAGTAACCTGAGAGGACTGATTTACGAGCAGTACTTC.